The clone carrying this T cell receptor beta chain was counted ten times or more. The sample belongs to a study of identical twins. The CDR3 consists of 11 residues. In germline, CDR1 is SGHDN, CDR2 FVKESK. Trimming shortened V by 3 bases and J by 7 bases, and 6 bases separated the two germline ends. MiXCR, applied by TCRdb to the 5' RACE reads, yields one record per CDR3 protein. In the table there are 450,000 to 650,000 distinct CDR3 sequences, approximately 16% of which are singletons. This sample also appeared in a second study, on yellow fever vaccine responses in identical twins.

The V call is TRBV14, the J call TRBJ2-5; D is perhaps TRBD2 (6 bases). Material for sequencing was CD4+ T cells sorted from blood. The sequence came from a woman younger than 35 in good health. This CDR3 is CASSQGGTQYF. The CDR3 DNA follows: TGTGCCAGCAGCCAGGGAGGGACCCAGTACTTC.